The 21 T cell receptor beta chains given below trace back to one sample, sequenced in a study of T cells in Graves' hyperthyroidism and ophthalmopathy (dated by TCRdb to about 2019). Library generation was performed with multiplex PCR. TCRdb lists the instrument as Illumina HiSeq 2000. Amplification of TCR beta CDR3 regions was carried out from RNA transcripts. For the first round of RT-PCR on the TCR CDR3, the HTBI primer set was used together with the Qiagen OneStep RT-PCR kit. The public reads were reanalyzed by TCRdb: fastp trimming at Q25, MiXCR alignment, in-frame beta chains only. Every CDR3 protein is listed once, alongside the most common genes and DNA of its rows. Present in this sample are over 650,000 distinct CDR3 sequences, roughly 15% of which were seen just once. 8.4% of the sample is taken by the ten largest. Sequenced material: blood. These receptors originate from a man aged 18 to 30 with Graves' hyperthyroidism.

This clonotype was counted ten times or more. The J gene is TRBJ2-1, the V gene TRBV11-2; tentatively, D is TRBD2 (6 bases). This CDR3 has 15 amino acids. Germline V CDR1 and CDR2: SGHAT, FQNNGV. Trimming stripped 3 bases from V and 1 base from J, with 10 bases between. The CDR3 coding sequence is TGTGCCAGCAGCTTTTCCAGCGGGTCCTACAATGAGCAGTTCTTC. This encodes CASSFSSGSYNEQFF. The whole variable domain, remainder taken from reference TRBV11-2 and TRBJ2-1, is EAGVAQSPRYKIIEKRQSVAFWCNPISGHATLYWYQQILGQGPKLLIQFQNNGVVDDSQLPKDRFSAERLKGVDSTLKIQPAKLEDSAVYLCASSFSSGSYNEQFFGPGTRLTVL.

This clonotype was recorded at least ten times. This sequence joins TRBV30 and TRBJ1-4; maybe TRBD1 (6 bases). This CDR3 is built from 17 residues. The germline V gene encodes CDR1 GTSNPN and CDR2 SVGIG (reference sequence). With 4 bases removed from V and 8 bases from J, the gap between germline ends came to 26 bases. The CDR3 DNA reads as TGTGCCTGGAATTCCCCCCCCCATGGGGGGGCAGGAGAAAAACTGTTTTTT. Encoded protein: CAWNSPPHGGAGEKLFF.

Written as DNA, the CDR3 is TGTGCCAGCTCACCCAACGACAGGGGCTTTCCAAATGAGCAGTTCTTC. Residues: CASSPNDRGFPNEQFF. The J gene is TRBJ2-1, the V gene TRBV18; 8 bases align to TRBD1. V dropped 3 bases and J dropped 7; count of bases not matched to a gene: 11. The CDR3 extends over 16 amino acids. Germline-derived CDR1 and CDR2 are KGHSH and LQKENI.

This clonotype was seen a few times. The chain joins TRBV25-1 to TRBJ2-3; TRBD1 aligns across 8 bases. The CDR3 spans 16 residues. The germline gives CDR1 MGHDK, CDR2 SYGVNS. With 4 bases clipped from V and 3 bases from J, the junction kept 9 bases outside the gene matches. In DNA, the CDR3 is TGTGCCAGCAGTGGGACAGGGCGGAAGGGGACAGATACGCAGTATTTT. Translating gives CASSGTGRKGTDTQYF.

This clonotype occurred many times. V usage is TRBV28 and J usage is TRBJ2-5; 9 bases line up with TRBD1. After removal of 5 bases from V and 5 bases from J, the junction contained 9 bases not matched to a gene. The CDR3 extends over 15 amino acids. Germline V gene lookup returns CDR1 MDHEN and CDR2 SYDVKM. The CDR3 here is CASSTTGGAGETQYF. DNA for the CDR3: TGTGCCAGCAGTACTACAGGGGGCGCGGGGGAGACCCAGTACTTC.

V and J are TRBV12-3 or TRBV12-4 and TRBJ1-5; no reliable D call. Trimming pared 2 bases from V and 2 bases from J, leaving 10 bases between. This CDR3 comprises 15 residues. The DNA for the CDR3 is TGTGCCAGCAGTTTAAACGGTCATGGCAATCAGCCCCAGCATTTT. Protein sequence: CASSLNGHGNQPQHF.

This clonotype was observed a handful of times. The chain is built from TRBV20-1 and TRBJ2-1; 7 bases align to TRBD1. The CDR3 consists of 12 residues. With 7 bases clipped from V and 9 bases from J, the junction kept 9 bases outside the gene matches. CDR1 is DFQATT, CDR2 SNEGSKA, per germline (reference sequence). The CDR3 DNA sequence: TGCAGTGGACAGAAGGGGGCCGGTGAGCAGTTCTTC. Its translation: CSGQKGAGEQFF.

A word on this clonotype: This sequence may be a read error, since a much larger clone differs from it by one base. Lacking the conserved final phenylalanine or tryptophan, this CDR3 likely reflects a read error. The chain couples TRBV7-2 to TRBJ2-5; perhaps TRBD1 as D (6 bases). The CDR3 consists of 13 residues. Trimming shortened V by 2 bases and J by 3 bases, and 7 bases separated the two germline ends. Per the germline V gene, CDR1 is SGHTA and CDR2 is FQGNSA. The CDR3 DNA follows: TGTGCCAGCAGCTTAAGGGACAAAGAGACCCAGTACCTC. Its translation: CASSLRDKETQYL.

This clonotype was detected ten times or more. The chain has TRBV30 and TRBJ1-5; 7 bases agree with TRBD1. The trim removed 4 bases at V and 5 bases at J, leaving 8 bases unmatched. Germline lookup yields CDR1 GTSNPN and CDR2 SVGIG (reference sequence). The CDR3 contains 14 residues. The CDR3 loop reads CAWTPKGGDQPQHF. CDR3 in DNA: TGTGCCTGGACCCCTAAAGGGGGCGATCAGCCCCAGCATTTT.

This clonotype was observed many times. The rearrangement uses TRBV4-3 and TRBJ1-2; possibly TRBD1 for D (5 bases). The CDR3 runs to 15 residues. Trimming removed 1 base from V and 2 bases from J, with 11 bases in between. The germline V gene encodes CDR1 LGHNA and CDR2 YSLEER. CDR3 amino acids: CASSQGRDGNYGYTF. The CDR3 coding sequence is TGCGCCAGCAGCCAAGGCCGGGACGGAAACTATGGCTACACCTTC.

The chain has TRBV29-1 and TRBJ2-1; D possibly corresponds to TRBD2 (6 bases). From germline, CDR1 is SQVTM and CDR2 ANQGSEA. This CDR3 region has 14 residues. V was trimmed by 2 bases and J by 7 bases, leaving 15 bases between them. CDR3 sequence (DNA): TGCAGCGTTGAACACCGCGGGACGGGGAATGAGCAGTTCTTC. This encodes CSVEHRGTGNEQFF.

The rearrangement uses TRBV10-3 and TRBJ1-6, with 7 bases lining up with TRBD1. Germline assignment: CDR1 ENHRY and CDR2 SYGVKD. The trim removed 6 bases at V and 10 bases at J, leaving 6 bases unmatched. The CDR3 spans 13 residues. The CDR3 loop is CAISPTGRSPLHF. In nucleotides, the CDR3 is TGTGCCATCAGCCCGACAGGGAGGTCACCCCTCCACTTT.

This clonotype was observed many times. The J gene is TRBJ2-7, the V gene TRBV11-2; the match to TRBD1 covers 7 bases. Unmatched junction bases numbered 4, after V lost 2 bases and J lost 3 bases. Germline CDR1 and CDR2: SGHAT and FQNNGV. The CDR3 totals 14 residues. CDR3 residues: CASSLRTGNYEQYF. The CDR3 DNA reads TGTGCCAGCAGCTTAAGGACAGGAAACTACGAGCAGTACTTC.

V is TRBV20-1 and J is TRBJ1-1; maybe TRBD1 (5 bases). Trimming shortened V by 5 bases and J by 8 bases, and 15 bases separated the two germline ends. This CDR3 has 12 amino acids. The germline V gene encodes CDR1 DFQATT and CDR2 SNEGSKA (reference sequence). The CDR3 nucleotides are TGCAGTGCTGACGACAGCGACGTCGAAGCTTTCTTT. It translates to CSADDSDVEAFF.

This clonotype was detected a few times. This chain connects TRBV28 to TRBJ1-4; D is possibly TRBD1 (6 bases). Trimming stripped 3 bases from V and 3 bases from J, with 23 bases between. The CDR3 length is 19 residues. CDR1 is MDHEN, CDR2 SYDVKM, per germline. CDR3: CASSFSPDSPIAANEKLFF. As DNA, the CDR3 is TGTGCCAGCAGTTTTTCTCCGGACAGCCCTATTGCGGCTAATGAAAAACTGTTTTTT.

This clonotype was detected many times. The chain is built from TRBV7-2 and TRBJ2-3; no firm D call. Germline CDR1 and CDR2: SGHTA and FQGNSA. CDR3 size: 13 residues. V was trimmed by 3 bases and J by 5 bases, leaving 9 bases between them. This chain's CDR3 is CASSLEMRDTQYF. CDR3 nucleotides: TGTGCCAGCAGCTTGGAAATGAGAGATACGCAGTATTTT.

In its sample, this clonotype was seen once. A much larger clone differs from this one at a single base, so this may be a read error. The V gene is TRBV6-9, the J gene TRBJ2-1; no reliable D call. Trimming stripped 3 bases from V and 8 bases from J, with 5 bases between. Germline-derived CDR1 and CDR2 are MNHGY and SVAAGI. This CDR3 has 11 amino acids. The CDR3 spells CASSYLHEQFF. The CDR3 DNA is TGTGCCAGCAGTTACCTCCATGAGCAGTTCTTC.

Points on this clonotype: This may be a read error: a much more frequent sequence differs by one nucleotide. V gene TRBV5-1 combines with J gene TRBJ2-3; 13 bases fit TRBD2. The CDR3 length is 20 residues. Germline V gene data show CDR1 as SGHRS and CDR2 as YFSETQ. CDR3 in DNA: TGCGCCAGCAGCCCTCCGGGACTAGCGGGGATTTCGTCTAGCACAGATATGCAGTATTTT. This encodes CASSPPGLAGISSSTDMQYF. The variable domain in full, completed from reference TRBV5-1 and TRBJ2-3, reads KAGVTQTPRYLIKTRGQQVTLSCSPISGHRSVSWYQQTPGQGLQFLFEYFSETQRNKGNFPGRFSGRQFSNSRSEMNVSTLELGDSALYLCASSPPGLAGISSSTDMQYFGPGTRLTVL.

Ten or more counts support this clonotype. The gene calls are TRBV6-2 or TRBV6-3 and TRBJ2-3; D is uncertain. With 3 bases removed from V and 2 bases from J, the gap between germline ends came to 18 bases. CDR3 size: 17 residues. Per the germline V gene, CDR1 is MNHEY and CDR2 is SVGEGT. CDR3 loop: CASSYTRGSRYTDTQYF. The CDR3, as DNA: TGTGCCAGCAGTTATACCCGAGGTAGCCGTTACACAGATACGCAGTATTTT.

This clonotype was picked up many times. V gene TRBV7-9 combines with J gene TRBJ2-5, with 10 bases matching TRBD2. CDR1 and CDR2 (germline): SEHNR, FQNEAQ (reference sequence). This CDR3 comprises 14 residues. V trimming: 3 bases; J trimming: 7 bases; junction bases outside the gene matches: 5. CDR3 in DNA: TGTGCCAGCAGCTTGGGACTAGCGAGCGGGACCCAGTACTTC. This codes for CASSLGLASGTQYF. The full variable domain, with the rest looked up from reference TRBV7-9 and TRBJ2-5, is DTGVSQNPRHKITKRGQNVTFRCDPISEHNRLYWYRQTLGQGPEFLTYFQNEAQLEKSRLLSDRFSAERPKGSFSTLEIQRTEQGDSAMYLCASSLGLASGTQYFGPGTRLLVL.

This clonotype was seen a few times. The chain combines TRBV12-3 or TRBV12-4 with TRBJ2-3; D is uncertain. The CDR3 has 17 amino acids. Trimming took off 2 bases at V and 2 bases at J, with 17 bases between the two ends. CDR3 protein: CASSLRQLRTVTDTQYF. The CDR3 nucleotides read TGTGCCAGCAGTTTAAGACAATTGAGAACAGTCACAGATACGCAGTATTTT.